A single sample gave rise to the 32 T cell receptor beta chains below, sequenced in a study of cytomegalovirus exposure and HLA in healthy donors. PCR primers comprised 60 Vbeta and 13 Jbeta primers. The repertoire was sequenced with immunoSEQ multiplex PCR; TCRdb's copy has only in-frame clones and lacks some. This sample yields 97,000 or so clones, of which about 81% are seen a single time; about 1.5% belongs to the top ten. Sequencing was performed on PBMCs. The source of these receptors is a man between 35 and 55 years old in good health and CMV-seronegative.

This CDR3 reads CATSRDGKNEQYF. DNA for the CDR3: TGTGCCACCAGCAGGGACGGGAAGAACGAGCAGTACTTC. This rearrangement joins TRBV15 to TRBJ2-7; D is perhaps TRBD2 (5 bases). Trimming removed 3 bases at V and 5 bases at J, with 11 bases between. Germline V gene data show CDR1 as LNHNV and CDR2 as YYDKDF (reference sequence). This CDR3 has 13 amino acids.

Written as DNA, the CDR3 is TGTGCCAGCTCACCAACGCGAGCCTACGAGCAGTACTTC. Its protein product is CASSPTRAYEQYF. The J gene is TRBJ2-7, the V gene TRBV18; D not resolved. Germline V gives CDR1 KGHSH, CDR2 LQKENI. There are 13 residues in the CDR3. Between the trimmed V and J ends, which lost 2 bases and 2 bases, there was a span of 7 bases.

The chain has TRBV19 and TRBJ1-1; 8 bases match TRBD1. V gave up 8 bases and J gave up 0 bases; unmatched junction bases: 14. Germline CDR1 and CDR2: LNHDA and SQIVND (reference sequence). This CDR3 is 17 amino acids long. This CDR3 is CASRKRTGRLMNTEAFF. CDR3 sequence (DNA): TGTGCCAGTCGCAAACGGACAGGGCGCTTAATGAACACTGAAGCTTTCTTT. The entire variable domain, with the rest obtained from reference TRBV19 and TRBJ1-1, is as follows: DGGITQSPKYLFRKEGQNVTLSCEQNLNHDAMYWYRQDPGQGLRLIYYSQIVNDFQKGDIAEGYSVSREKKESFPLTVTSAQKNPTAFYLCASRKRTGRLMNTEAFFGQGTRLTVV.

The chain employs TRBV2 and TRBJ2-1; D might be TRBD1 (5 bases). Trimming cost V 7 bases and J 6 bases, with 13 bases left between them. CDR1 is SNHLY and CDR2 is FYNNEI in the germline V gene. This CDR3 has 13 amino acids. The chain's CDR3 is CASTPRTPNEQFF. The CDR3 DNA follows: TGTGCCAGCACTCCTCGGACACCCAATGAGCAGTTCTTC.

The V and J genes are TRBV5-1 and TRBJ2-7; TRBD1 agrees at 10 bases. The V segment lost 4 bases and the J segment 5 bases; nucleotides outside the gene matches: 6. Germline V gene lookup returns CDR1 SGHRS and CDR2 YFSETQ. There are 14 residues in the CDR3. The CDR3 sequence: CASSAKDRGNEQYF. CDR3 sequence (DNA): TGCGCCAGCAGCGCGAAGGACAGGGGGAACGAGCAGTACTTC.

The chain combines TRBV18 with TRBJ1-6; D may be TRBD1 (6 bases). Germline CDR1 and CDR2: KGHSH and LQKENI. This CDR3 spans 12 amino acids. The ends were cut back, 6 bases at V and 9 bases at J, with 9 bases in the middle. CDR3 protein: CASSMDSSPLHF. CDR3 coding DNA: TGTGCCAGCTCGATGGACAGTTCACCCCTCCACTTT.

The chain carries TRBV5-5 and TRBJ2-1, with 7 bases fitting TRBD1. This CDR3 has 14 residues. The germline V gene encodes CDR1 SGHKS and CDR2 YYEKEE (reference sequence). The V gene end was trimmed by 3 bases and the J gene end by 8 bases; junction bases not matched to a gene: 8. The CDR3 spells CASSWRGTADEQFF. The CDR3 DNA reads TGTGCCAGCAGCTGGCGAGGGACAGCGGATGAGCAGTTCTTC.

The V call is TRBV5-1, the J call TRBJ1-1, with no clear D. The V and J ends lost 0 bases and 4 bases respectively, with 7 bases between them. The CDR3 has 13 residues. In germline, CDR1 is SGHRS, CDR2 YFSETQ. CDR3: CASSLDSFTEAFF. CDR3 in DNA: TGCGCCAGCAGCTTGGACAGTTTCACTGAAGCTTTCTTT.

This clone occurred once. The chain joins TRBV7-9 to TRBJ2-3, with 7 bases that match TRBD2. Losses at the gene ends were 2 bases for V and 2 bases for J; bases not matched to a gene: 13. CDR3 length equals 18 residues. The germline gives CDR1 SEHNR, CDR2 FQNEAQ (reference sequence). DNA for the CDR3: TGTGCCAGCAGCTTAAAGGGCTTTCTAGCGGACTACACAGATACGCAGTATTTT. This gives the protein CASSLKGFLADYTDTQYF.

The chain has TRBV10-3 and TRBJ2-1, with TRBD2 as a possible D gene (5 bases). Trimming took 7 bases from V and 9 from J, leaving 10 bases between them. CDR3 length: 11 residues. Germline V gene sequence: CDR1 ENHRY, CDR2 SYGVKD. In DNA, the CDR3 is TGTGCCATCAAGTTCGAGGGTGAGCAGTTCTTC. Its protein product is CAIKFEGEQFF.

The CDR3 DNA is TGTGCCACCAAGGGACAGGGGGCTCAGCCCCAGCATTTT. Protein sequence: CATKGQGAQPQHF. This chain links TRBV19 with TRBJ1-5; TRBD1 aligns across 12 bases. The CDR3 has 13 amino acids. Trimming removed 10 bases from V and 6 bases from J; junction bases left unmatched: 4. CDR1 and CDR2 (germline): LNHDA, SQIVND (reference sequence).

CDR3 bases: TGTGCCAGCAGCCCGCTCGGGTCCAGGGTGGGCACTGAAGCTTTCTTT. It is translated as CASSPLGSRVGTEAFF. V usage is TRBV7-6 and J usage is TRBJ1-1, with a weak D call TRBD1 (5 bases). The CDR3 extends over 16 amino acids. Trimming left V 5 bases short and J 4 bases short, with 20 bases between. CDR1 SGHVS and CDR2 FNYEAQ come from the germline V gene.

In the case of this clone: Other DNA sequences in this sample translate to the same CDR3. The CDR3 here is CASSLSSYEQYF. In DNA, the CDR3 is TGTGCCAGCAGCTTGAGCTCCTACGAGCAGTACTTC. The chain couples TRBV7-9 to TRBJ2-7, with D hard to call. Germline CDR1 and CDR2: SEHNR and FQNEAQ (reference sequence). The CDR3 spans 12 residues. V shed 3 bases and J shed 0 bases, with 3 bases lying between them.

The CDR3 DNA is TGTGCCAGCAGCTCCGGAGTGGCAGAGACCCAGTACTTC. This codes for CASSSGVAETQYF. V is TRBV5-4 and J is TRBJ2-5, with no clear D. The V gene lost 3 bases and the J gene lost 4 bases, with 10 bases spanning the gap. This CDR3 region has 13 residues. Germline CDR1 SGHNT, CDR2 YYREEE (reference sequence).

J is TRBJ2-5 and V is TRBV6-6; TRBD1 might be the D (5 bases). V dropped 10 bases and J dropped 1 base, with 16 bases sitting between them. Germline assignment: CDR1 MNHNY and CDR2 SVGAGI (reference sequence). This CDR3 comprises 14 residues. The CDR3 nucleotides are TGTGCCACCAGAGACAGTCCATCCCAAGAGACCCAGTACTTC. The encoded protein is CATRDSPSQETQYF.

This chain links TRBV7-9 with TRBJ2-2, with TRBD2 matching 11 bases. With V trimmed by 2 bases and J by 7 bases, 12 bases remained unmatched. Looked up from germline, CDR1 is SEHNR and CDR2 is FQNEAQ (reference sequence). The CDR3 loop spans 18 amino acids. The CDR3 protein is CASSLTPLAGGQIGELFF. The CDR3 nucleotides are TGTGCCAGCAGCTTAACCCCTCTAGCGGGGGGTCAAATCGGGGAGCTGTTTTTT.

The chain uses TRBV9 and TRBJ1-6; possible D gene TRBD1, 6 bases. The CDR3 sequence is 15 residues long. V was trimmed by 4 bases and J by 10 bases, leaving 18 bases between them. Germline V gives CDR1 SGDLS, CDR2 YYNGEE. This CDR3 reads CASSTEGGVWSPLHF. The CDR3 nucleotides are TGTGCCAGCAGCACAGAGGGGGGGGTTTGGTCACCCCTCCACTTT.

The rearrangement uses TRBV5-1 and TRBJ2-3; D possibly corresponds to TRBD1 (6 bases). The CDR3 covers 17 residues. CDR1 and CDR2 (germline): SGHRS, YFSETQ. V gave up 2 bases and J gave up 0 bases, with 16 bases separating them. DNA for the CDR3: TGCGCCAGCAGCTTCCGACGACAGGTACAGAGCACAGATACGCAGTATTTT. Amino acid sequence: CASSFRRQVQSTDTQYF.

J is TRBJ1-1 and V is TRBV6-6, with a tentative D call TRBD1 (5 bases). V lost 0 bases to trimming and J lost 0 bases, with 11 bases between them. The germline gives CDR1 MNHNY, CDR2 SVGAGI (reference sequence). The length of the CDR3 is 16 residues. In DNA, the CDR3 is TGTGCCAGCAGTTACTCGGGGGGATACATGAACACTGAAGCTTTCTTT. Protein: CASSYSGGYMNTEAFF.

CDR3 in amino acids: CASSLGSANTGELFF. In DNA form, the CDR3 reads TGTGCCAGCAGCCTTGGGAGCGCGAACACCGGGGAGCTGTTTTTT. The V and J genes are TRBV28 and TRBJ2-2, with D possibly matching TRBD2 (5 bases). This CDR3 is 15 amino acids long. The germline gives CDR1 MDHEN, CDR2 SYDVKM. Trimming took off 6 bases at V and 0 bases at J, with 11 bases between the two ends.

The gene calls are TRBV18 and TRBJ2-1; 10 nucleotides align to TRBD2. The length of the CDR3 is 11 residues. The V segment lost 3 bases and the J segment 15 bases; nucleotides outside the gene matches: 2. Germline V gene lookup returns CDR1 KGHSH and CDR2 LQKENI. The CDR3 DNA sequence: TGTGCCAGCTCACCGGGACTAGCGTGGTTCTTC. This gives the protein CASSPGLAWFF.

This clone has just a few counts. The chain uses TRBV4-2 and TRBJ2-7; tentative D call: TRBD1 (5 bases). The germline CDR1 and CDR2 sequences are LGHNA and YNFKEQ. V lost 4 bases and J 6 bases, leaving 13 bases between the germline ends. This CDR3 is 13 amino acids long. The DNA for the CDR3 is TGTGCCAGCAGCCCGTACTCAGGGCGCGAGCAGTACTTC. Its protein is CASSPYSGREQYF.

This chain's CDR3 is CASGPTPGTAIGYGYTF. CDR3 nucleotides: TGTGCTAGTGGTCCCACCCCCGGGACAGCTATCGGCTATGGCTACACCTTC. V gene TRBV12-5 combines with J gene TRBJ1-2; TRBD1 matches 7 bases. Germline lookup yields CDR1 LGHNT and CDR2 FRNRAP. Trimming at V came to 5 bases and at J to 4 bases, leaving 16 bases not matched to a gene. This CDR3 has 17 residues.

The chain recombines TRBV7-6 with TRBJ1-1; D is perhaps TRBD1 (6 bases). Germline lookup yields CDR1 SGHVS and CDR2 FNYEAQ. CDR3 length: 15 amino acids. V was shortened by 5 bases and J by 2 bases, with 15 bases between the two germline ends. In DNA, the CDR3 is TGTGCCAGCAGCATAACACAGGGACCAAACACTGAAGCTTTCTTT. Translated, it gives CASSITQGPNTEAFF.

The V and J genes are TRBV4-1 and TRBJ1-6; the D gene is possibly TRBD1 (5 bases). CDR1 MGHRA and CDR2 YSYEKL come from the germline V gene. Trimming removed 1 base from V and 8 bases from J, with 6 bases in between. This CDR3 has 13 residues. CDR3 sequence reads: CASSQGGDSPLHF. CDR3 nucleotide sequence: TGCGCCAGCAGCCAAGGGGGGGATTCACCCCTCCACTTT.

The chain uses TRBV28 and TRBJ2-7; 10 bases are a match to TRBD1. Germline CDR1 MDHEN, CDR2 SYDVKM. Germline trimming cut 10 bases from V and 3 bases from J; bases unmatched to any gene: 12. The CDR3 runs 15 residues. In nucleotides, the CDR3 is TGTGCCACGCAAATGCCGGGGACAGGGGTCTACGAGCAGTACTTC. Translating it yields CATQMPGTGVYEQYF.

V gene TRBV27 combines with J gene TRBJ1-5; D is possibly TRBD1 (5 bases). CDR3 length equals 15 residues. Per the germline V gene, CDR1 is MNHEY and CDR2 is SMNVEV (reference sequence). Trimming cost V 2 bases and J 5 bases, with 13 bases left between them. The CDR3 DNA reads TGTGCCAGCAGTTTAAGAGGTGGAGGGGATCAGCCCCAGCATTTT. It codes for CASSLRGGGDQPQHF.

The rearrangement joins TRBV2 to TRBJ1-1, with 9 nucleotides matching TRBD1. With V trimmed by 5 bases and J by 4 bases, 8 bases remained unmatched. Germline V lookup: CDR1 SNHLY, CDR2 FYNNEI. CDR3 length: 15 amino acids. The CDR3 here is CASSLRTGAGTEAFF. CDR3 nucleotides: TGTGCCAGCAGTCTCCGGACAGGGGCAGGCACTGAAGCTTTCTTT.

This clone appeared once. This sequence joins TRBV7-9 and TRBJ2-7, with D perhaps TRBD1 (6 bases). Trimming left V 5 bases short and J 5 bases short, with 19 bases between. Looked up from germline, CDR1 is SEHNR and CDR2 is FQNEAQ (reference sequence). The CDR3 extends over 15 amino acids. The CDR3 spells CASSPRGTMNNEQYF. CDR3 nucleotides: TGTGCCAGCAGCCCACGAGGGACAATGAACAACGAGCAGTACTTC.

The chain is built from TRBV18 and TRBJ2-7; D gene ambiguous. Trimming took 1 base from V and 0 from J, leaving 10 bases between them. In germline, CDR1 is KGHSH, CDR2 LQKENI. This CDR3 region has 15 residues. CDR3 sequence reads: CASSPQAGSSYEQYF. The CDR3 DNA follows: TGTGCCAGCTCACCACAGGCAGGTAGCTCCTACGAGCAGTACTTC. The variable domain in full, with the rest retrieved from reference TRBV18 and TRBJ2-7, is NAGVMQNPRHLVRRRGQEARLRCSPMKGHSHVYWYRQLPEEGLKFMVYLQKENIIDESGMPKERFSAEFPKEGPSILRIQQVVRGDSAAYFCASSPQAGSSYEQYFGPGTRLTVT.

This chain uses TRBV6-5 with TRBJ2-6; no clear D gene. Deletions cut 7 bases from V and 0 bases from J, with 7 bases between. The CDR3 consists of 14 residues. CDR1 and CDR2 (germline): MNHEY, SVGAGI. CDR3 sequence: CASTPSSGANVLTF. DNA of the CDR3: TGTGCCAGCACTCCGAGCTCTGGGGCCAACGTCCTGACTTTC.

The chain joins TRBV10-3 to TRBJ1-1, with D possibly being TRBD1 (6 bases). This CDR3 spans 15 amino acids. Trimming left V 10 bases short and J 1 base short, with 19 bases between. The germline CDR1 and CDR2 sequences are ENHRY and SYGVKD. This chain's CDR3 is CATESQKGQNTEAFF. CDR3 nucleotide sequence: TGTGCCACCGAATCTCAAAAGGGACAGAACACTGAAGCTTTCTTT.